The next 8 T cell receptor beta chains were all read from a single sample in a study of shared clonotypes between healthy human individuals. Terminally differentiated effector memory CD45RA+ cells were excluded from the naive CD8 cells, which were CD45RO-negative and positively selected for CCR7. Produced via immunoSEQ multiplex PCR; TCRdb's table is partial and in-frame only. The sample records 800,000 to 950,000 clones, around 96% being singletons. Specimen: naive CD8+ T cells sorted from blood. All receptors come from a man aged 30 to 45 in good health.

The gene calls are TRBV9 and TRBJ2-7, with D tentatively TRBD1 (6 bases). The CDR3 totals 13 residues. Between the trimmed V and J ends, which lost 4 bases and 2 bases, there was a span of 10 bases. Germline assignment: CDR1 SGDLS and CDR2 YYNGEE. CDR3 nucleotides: TGTGCCAGCAGCCCTGGGACAACCTACGAGCAGTACTTC. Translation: CASSPGTTYEQYF. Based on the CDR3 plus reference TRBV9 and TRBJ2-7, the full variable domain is DSGVTQTPKHLITATGQRVTLRCSPRSGDLSVYWYQQSLDQGLQFLIQYYNGEERAKGNILERFSAQQFPDLHSELNLSSLELGDSALYFCASSPGTTYEQYFGPGTRLTVT.

CDR3 in amino acids: CASSMPPTGELFF. CDR3 in DNA: TGTGCCAGTAGTATGCCCCCCACCGGGGAGCTGTTTTTT. The rearrangement uses TRBV19 and TRBJ2-2; D gene ambiguous. V dropped 3 bases and J dropped 4 bases, with 6 bases sitting between them. CDR1 and CDR2 from the germline V gene are LNHDA and SQIVND (reference sequence). This CDR3 has 13 residues.

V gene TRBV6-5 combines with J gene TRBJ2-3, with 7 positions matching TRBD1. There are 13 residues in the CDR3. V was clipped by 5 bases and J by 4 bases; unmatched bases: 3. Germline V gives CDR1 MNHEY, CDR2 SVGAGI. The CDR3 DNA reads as TGTGCCAGCAGTACGACAGGGCCAGATACGCAGTATTTT. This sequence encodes CASSTTGPDTQYF.

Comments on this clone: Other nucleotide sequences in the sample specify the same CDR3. The CDR3 region has the DNA TGTGCCAGCTCACCACCACAGGGATTCCCCTACGAGCAGTACTTC. Protein product: CASSPPQGFPYEQYF. V usage is TRBV18 and J usage is TRBJ2-7; D may be TRBD1 (6 bases). Germline V gene sequence: CDR1 KGHSH, CDR2 LQKENI. This CDR3 is built from 15 residues. Trimming took off 0 bases at V and 2 bases at J, with 11 bases between the two ends.

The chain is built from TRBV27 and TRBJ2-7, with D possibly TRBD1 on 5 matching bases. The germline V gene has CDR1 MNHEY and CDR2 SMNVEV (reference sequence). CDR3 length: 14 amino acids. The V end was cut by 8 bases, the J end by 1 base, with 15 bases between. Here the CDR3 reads CASCRQHLSYEQYF. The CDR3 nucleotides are TGTGCCAGCTGTCGACAGCACTTATCCTACGAGCAGTACTTC.

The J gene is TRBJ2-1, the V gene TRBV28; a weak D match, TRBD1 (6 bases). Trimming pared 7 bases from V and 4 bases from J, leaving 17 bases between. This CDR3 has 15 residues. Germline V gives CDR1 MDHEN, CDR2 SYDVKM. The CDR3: CASTPTGTPYNEQFF. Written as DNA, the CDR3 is TGTGCCAGCACCCCCACCGGGACACCTTACAATGAGCAGTTCTTC.

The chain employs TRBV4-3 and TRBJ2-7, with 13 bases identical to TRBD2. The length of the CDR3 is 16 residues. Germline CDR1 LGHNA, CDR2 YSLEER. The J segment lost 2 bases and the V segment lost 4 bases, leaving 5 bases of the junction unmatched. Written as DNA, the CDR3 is TGCGCCAGCAGCCCCGGACTAGCGGGAGCTCCCTACGAGCAGTACTTC. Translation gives CASSPGLAGAPYEQYF.

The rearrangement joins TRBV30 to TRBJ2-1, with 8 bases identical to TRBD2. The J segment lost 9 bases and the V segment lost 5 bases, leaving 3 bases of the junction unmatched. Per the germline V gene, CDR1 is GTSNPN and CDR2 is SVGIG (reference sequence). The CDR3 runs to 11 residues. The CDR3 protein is CAWSAGGEQFF. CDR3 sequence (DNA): TGTGCCTGGTCTGCGGGAGGTGAGCAGTTCTTC. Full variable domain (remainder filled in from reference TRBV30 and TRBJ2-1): SQTIHQWPATLVQPVGSPLSLECTVEGTSNPNLYWYRQAAGRGLQLLFYSVGIGQISSEVPQNLSASRPQDRQFILSSKKLLLSDSGFYLCAWSAGGEQFFGPGTRLTVL.